This T cell receptor (beta chain) is drawn from a study of Ad26.COV2.S vaccination and SARS-CoV-2 variants. This CDR3 spans 14 amino acids. Trimming removed 3 bases at V and 2 bases at J, with 10 bases between. Germline V gene data show CDR1 as KGHSH and CDR2 as LQKENI. The treatment: roughly 20 received Ad26.COV2.S at low or high dose, single or two shots; about 5 received placebo; per-sample allocation not given. Sampling was done on day 63 after the first vaccine or placebo injection. Repertoires were generated with immunoSEQ multiplex PCR, while TCRdb's copy carries only in-frame clones and drops some. The sample has roughly 680,000 clones; 89% are singletons.

The V and J genes are TRBV18 and TRBJ2-5; D uncertain. The receptor comes from a person aged 18-60 years who received the Ad26.COV2.S COVID-19 vaccine or a placebo. This specimen was peripheral blood, taken in a trial of Ad26.COV2.S vaccine versus placebo. The CDR3 is CASSPTGPQETQYF. The CDR3 DNA follows: TGTGCCAGCTCACCCACTGGCCCTCAAGAGACCCAGTACTTC.